The T cell receptor beta chain under discussion was sequenced for a study of cytomegalovirus exposure and HLA in healthy donors. Repertoires were generated with immunoSEQ multiplex PCR, while TCRdb's copy carries only in-frame clones and drops some. In the table there are approximately 190,000 clones, more than 75% of which are singletons. Separate from the approximately 700-subject first cohort was the approximately 130-subject validation cohort, to which the donors belonged. This TCR was sampled from a man aged 18 to 29 in good health and CMV-seropositive. Sequencing used PBMCs.

CDR3 protein: CATLDRSSYEQYF. The CDR3 coding sequence is TGTGCCACCCTCGACAGGAGCTCCTACGAGCAGTACTTC. This chain links TRBV28 with TRBJ2-7; D perhaps matches TRBD1 (6 bases). The V gene lost 10 bases and the J gene lost 0 bases, with 13 bases spanning the gap. CDR1 and CDR2 (germline): MDHEN, SYDVKM. The CDR3 has 13 residues.